This T cell receptor beta chain stems from a study of blood T cell repertoires in COVID-19 (dated by TCRdb to 2020 to 2022). For context, the study as a whole: Samples from collaborators originated in the United States, Italy and Spain and spanned both the acute and convalescent phases of COVID-19. The samples were drawn from two sources: the first 160 participants of the ongoing ImmuneRACE study, and 950 to 1,500 subjects contributed by 6 global collaborators. The material from the prospective study consisted of cDNA or gDNA derived from T cells, B-cell-depleted T cells, or PBMCs. The sample metadata nearly always contained a de-identified subject ID, COVID-19 status, age in years and sex. Deeply sampled blood TCRbeta repertoires from subjects exposed to, actively infected with, or recovered from COVID-19 were included in the dataset. HLA class I and class II types, where available, came from metadata supplied by the sample provider rather than from assay-based typing. The repertoires were released in a freely available public database intended as a resource for research on the immune response to SARS-CoV-2.

What the study reported, not specific to this receptor: Clinical and demographic metadata were provided uncurated, with the amount varying by source and participant.

As concerns this clone: There is no known antigen for this receptor. Base-call qualities are not available, and no considerably larger clone is one nucleotide away.

Collaborating institutions collected whole blood in K2EDTA tubes following their own protocols. For TCRbeta analysis, collaborators shipped samples in one of three forms: frozen whole blood, isolated PBMCs, or DNA extracted from either of those sample types. TCRbeta CDR3 regions were amplified from genomic DNA using the immunoSEQ Assay, a bias-controlled multiplex PCR. The authors' pipeline ran thus. Within the assay, amplification of reference gene primers was used to estimate how many nucleated cells each sample contained. To quantify the absolute abundance of each unique TCRbeta CDR3 rearrangement, sequence reads were collapsed and filtered. For each sample, productive Simpson clonality was calculated as the square root of Simpson's diversity index over productive rearrangements. Drawn from immuneACCESS, this table holds only the in-frame rearrangements with V and J called that TCRdb kept. Clones are partly lost; checked studies trace under half to an unresolved V gene and leave the rest unexplained. The V and J calls and clone size were taken over from that table, and D and trimming were inferred from the DNA. In all, the sample holds about 61,000 clones, and roughly 90% of those were seen once. The ten most abundant clones make up about 22% of the sample.

V and J lose 1 base and 7 bases, and a span of 8 bases separates them. The CDR3 runs 13 residues from the cysteine to the phenylalanine. Only the CDR3 DNA stays, 39 bases, in frame from base 1. CDR1 SGHAT and CDR2 FQDESV are derived from the germline V gene (reference sequence). The source material was peripheral blood. This receptor was identified in a woman aged 50 to 60 with active or convalescent COVID-19. The chain is assembled from TRBV11-1 and TRBJ2-1; TRBD2 is a weak D gene call, 5 bases matching. The encoded CDR3 is CASSLGGANEQFF. The nucleotides read TGTGCCAGCAGCTTAGGGGGAGCGAATGAGCAGTTCTTC.